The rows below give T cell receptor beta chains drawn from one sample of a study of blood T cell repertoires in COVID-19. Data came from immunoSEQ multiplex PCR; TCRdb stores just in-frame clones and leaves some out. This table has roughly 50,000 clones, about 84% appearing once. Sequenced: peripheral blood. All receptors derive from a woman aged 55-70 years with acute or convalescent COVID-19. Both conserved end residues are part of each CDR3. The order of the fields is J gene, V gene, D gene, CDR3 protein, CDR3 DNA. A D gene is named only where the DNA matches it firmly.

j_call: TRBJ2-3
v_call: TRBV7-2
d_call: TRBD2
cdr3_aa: CPGLAGGYTDTQYF
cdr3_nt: TGTCCGGGACTAGCGGGAGGGTACACAGATACGCAGTATTTT

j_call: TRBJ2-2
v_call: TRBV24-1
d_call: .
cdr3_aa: CATSDARGAAGELFF
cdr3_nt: TGTGCCACCAGTGACGCCCGTGGGGCCGCCGGGGAGCTGTTTTTT

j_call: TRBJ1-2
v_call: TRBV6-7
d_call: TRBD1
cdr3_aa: CASSPPGGDGTAGLGYTF
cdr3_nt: TGTGCCAGCAGCCCTCCAGGGGGCGATGGGACAGCAGGTTTGGGCTACACCTTC

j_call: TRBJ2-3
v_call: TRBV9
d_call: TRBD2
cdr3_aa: CASSAGLAALTDTQYF
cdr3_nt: TGTGCCAGCAGCGCCGGACTAGCGGCACTCACAGATACGCAGTATTTT

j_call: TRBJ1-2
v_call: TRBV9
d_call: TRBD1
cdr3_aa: CASSVVTGVQQGYGYTF
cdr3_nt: TGTGCCAGCAGCGTAGTGACAGGGGTACAACAGGGCTATGGCTACACCTTC

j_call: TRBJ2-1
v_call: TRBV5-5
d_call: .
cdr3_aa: CASSFNILSYNEQFF
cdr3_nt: TGTGCCAGCAGCTTTAACATCCTCTCCTACAATGAGCAGTTCTTC

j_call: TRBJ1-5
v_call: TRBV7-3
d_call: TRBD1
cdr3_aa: CASSLIGTGGRGNQPQHF
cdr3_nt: TGTGCCAGCAGCTTAATCGGGACAGGGGGTCGAGGCAATCAGCCCCAGCATTTT

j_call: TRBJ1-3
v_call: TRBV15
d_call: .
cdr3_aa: CATSRDLLLENTIYF
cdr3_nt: TGTGCCACCAGCAGAGACCTTTTACTGGAGAACACCATATATTTT

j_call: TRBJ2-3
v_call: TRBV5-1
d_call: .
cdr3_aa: CASSPQNRPSDTQYF
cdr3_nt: TGCGCCAGCAGCCCCCAGAACCGTCCTTCAGATACGCAGTATTTT

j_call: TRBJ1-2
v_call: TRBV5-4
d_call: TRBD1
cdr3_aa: CASSWGQSPYGYTF
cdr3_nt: TGTGCCAGCAGCTGGGGACAGAGCCCGTATGGCTACACCTTC

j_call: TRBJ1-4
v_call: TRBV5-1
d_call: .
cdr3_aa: CASSSTTGGNEKLFF
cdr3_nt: TGCGCCAGCAGCTCAACGACAGGCGGTAATGAAAAACTGTTTTTT

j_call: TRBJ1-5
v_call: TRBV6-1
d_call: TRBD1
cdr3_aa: CASSEVRDRGNQPQHF
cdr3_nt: TGTGCCAGCAGTGAAGTTCGGGACAGGGGCAATCAGCCCCAGCATTTT

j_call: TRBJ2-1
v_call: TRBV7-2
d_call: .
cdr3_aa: CASSLTPFNEQFF
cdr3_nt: TGTGCCAGCAGCTTAACTCCCTTCAATGAGCAGTTCTTC

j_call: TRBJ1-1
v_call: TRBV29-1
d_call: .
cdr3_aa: CSVEPIRALPAAEAFF
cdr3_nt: TGCAGCGTTGAACCAATTCGAGCCCTTCCCGCCGCTGAAGCTTTCTTT

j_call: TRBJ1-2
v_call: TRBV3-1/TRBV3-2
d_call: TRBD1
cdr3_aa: CASSLGQGMSYGYTF
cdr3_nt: TGTGCCAGCAGCCTGGGACAGGGGATGTCATATGGCTACACCTTC

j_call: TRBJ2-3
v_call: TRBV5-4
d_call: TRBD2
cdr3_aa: CASSLVAGGDTQYF
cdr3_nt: TGTGCCAGCAGCTTGGTAGCCGGGGGGGATACGCAGTATTTT

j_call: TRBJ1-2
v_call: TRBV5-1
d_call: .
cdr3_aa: CASSLAPLGVRYGYTF
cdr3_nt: TGCGCCAGCAGCTTGGCCCCCTTAGGGGTGCGCTATGGCTACACCTTC

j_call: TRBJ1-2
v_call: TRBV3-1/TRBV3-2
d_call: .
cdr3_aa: CASSPLEKAGYTF
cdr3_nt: TGTGCCAGCAGCCCCTTGGAGAAGGCGGGCTACACCTTC

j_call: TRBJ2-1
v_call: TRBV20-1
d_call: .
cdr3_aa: CSARVPDEQFF
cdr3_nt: TGCAGTGCTAGAGTCCCGGATGAGCAGTTCTTC

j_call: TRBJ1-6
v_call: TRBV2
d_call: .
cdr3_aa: CASSEAGLQGNSPLHF
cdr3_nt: TGTGCCAGCAGTGAGGCGGGGCTCCAGGGCAATTCACCCCTCCACTTT

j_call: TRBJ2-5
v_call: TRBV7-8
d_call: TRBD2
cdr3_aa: CASSLRLAGRFLETQYF
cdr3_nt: TGTGCCAGCAGCTTGAGACTAGCGGGCCGCTTTTTGGAGACCCAGTACTTC